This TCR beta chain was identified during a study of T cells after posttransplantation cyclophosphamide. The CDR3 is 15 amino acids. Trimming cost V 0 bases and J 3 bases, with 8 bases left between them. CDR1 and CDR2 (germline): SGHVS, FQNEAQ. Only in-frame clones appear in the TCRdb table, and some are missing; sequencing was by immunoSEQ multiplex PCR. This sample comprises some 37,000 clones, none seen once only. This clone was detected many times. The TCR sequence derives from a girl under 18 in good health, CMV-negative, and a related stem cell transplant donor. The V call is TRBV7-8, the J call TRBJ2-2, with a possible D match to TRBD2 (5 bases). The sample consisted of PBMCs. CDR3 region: CASSLAASYTGELFF. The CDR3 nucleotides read TGTGCCAGCAGCTTAGCGGCTAGCTACACCGGGGAGCTGTTTTTT.